The entry below describes one T cell receptor beta chain. Its antigen is unidentified. Recent vaccinations or acute infections were absent in the healthy HIV-negative adult donors. The donor cohort consisted entirely of Caucasian adults residing in Nashville, Tennessee. The data were obtained in a study of shared clonotypes between healthy human individuals. Measured with immunoSEQ multiplex PCR; TCRdb has only the in-frame clones, and not every one. The table records 2 million to 2.5 million clones, roughly 90% of them present only once. The germline V gene has CDR1 MNHNY and CDR2 SVGAGI (reference sequence). The CDR3 consists of 15 residues. V lost 6 bases to trimming and J lost 3 bases, with 17 bases between them. Study conclusions and caveats: Clonotype sharing among the donors was expected to vary with sequencing depth. Naive CD4 clonotypes were shared across a handful of donors at about 5%.

This clonotype was obtained from a man between 18 and 29 years old in good health. Some clones in this sample may be carry-over from other donors' samples. The sample taken for sequencing was naive CD4+ T cells from PBMCs. Described subset: CD45RA+ positively selected. The chain uses TRBV6-6 and TRBJ1-1; D may be TRBD1 (6 bases). The DNA for the CDR3 is TGTGCCAGCAGCGGGGGGGGCGCGGAGTACACTGAAGCTTTCTTT. The encoded protein is CASSGGGAEYTEAFF.